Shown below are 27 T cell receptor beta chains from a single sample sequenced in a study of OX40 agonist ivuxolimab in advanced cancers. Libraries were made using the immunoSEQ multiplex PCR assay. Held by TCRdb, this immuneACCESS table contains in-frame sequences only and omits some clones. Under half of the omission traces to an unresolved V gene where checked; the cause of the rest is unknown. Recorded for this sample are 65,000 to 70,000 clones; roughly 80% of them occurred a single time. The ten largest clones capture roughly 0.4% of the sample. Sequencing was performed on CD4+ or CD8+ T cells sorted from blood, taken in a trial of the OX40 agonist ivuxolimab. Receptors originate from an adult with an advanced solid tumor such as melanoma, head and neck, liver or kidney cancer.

The DNA for the CDR3 is TGTGCCAGCAGCTTATCTCCTACACAGGGGTCCGGGGAGCTGTTTTTT. Its translation: CASSLSPTQGSGELFF. The gene calls are TRBV5-5 and TRBJ2-2, with 7 bases that match TRBD1. V was pared by 2 bases and J by 6 bases, with 10 bases of the junction left unmatched. Germline-derived CDR1 and CDR2 are SGHKS and YYEKEE (reference sequence). The length of the CDR3 is 16 residues.

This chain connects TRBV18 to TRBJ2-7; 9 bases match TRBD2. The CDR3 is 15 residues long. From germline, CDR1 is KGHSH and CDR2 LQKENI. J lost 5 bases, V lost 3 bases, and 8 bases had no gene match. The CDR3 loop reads CASSPGLAKVHEQYF. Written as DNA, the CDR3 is TGTGCCAGCTCACCCGGACTAGCGAAGGTCCACGAGCAGTACTTC.

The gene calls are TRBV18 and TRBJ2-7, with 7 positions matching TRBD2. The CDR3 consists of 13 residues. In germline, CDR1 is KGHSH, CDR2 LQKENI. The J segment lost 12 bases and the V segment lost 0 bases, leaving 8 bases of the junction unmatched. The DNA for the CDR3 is TGTGCCAGCTCACCACCGACTAGGGAGGGACCGTACGTC. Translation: CASSPPTREGPYV.

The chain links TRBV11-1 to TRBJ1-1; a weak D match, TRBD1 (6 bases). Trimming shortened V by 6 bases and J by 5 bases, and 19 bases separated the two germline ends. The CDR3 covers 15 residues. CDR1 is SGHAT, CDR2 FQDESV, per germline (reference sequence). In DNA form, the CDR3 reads TGTGCCAGCAGACCCCCCGGGGGGCGGGGTACTGAAGCTTTCTTT. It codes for CASRPPGGRGTEAFF.

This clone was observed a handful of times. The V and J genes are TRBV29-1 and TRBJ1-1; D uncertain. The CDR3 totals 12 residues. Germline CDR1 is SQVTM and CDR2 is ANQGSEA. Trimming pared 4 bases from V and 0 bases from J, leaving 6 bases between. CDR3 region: CSVVVVNTEAFF. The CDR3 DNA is TGCAGCGTTGTCGTGGTGAACACTGAAGCTTTCTTT.

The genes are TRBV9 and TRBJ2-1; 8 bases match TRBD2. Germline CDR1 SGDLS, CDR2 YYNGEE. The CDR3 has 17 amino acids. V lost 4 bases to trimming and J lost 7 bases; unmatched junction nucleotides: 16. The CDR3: CASSKDPMSGRRNEQFF. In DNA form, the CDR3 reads TGTGCCAGCAGCAAAGACCCCATGAGCGGGAGAAGGAATGAGCAGTTCTTC. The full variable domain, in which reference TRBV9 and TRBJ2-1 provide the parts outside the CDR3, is DSGVTQTPKHLITATGQRVTLRCSPRSGDLSVYWYQQSLDQGLQFLIQYYNGEERAKGNILERFSAQQFPDLHSELNLSSLELGDSALYFCASSKDPMSGRRNEQFFGPGTRLTVL.

The CDR3 sequence is CASSLGTNYGYTF. The CDR3 DNA is TGCGCCAGCAGCTTGGGGACAAACTATGGCTACACCTTC. The J gene is TRBJ1-2, the V gene TRBV5-1, with a tentative D call TRBD1 (5 bases). V dropped 0 bases and J dropped 2 bases, with 5 bases sitting between them. Germline V lookup: CDR1 SGHRS, CDR2 YFSETQ. The CDR3 sequence is 13 residues long.

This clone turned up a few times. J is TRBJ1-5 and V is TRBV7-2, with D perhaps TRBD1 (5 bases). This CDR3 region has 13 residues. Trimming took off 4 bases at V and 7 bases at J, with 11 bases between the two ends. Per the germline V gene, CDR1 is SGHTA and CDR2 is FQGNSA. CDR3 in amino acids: CASSSQGLQPQHF. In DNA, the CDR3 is TGTGCCAGCAGCTCCCAGGGACTCCAGCCCCAGCATTTT.

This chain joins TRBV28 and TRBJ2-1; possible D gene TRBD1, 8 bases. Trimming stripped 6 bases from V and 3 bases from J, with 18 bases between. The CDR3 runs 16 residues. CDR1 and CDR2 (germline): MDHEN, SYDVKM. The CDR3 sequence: CASRFEQGGNYNEQFF. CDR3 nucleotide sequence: TGTGCCAGCAGGTTCGAACAGGGGGGGAACTACAATGAGCAGTTCTTC. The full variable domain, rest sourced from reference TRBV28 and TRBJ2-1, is DVKVTQSSRYLVKRTGEKVFLECVQDMDHENMFWYRQDPGLGLRLIYFSYDVKMKEKGDIPEGYSVSREKKERFSLILESASTNQTSMYLCASRFEQGGNYNEQFFGPGTRLTVL.

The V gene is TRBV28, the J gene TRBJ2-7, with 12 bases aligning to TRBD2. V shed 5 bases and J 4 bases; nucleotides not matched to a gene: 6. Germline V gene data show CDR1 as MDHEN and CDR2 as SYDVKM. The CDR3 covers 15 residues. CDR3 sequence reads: CASSEWTSGNYEQYF. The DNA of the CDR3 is TGTGCCAGCAGTGAGTGGACTAGCGGGAATTACGAGCAGTACTTC.

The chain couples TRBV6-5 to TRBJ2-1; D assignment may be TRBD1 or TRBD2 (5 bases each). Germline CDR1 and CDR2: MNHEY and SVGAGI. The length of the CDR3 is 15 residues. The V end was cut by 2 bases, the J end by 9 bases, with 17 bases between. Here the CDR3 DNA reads TGTGCCAGCAGTTACCGGGCAGGGAGCTATGGTGAGCAGTTCTTC. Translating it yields CASSYRAGSYGEQFF.

CDR3 bases: TGCGCCAGCAGTGGGGGTGCAGGGCGTGAAGCTTTCTTT. Amino acids: CASSGGAGREAFF. V is TRBV10-1 and J is TRBJ1-1, with a tentative D call TRBD1 (5 bases). CDR1 and CDR2 from the germline V gene are WNHNN and SYGVQD (reference sequence). The CDR3 extends over 13 amino acids. V shed 4 bases and J shed 7 bases, with 13 bases lying between them.

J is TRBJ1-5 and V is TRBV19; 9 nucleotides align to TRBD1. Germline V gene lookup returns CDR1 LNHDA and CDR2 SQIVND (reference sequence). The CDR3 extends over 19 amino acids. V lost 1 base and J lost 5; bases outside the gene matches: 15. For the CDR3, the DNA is TGTGCCAGTAGTATAGCCAAAGGACAGGGGTTTATGGGGTATCAGCCCCAGCATTTT. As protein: CASSIAKGQGFMGYQPQHF.

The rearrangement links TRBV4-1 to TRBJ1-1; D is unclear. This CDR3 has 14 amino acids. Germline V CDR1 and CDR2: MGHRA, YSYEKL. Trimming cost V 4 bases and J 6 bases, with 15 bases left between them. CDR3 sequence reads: CASSRPLRDSEAFF. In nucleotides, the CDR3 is TGCGCCAGCAGCCGACCCCTGAGAGACTCTGAAGCTTTCTTT.

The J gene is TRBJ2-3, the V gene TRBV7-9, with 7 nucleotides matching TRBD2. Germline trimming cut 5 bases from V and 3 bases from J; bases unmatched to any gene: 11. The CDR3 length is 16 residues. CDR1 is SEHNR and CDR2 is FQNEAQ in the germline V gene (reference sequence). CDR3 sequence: CASSLRGGGSTDTQYF. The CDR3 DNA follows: TGTGCCAGCAGCCTCCGGGGTGGCGGGAGTACAGATACGCAGTATTTT. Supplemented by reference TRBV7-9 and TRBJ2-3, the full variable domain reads DTGVSQNPRHKITKRGQNVTFRCDPISEHNRLYWYRQTLGQGPEFLTYFQNEAQLEKSRLLSDRFSAERPKGSFSTLEIQRTEQGDSAMYLCASSLRGGGSTDTQYFGPGTRLTVL.

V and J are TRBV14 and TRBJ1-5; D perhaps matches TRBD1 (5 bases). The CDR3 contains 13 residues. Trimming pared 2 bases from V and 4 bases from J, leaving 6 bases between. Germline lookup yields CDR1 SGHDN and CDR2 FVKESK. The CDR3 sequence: CASSQQGNQPQHF. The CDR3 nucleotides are TGTGCCAGCAGCCAACAGGGAAATCAGCCCCAGCATTTT.

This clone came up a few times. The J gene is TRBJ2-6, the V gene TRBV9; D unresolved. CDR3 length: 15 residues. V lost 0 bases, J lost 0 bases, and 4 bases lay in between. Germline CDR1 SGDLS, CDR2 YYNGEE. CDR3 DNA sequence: TGTGCCAGCAGCGTAGAAGTCTCTGGGGCCAACGTCCTGACTTTC. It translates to CASSVEVSGANVLTF. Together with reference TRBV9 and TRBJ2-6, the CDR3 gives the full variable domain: DSGVTQTPKHLITATGQRVTLRCSPRSGDLSVYWYQQSLDQGLQFLIQYYNGEERAKGNILERFSAQQFPDLHSELNLSSLELGDSALYFCASSVEVSGANVLTFGAGSRLTVL.

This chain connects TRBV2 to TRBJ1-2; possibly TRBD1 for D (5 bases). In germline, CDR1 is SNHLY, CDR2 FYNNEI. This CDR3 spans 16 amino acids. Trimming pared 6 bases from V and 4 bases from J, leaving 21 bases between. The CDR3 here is CASRDGGSKGRYGYTF. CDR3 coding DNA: TGTGCCAGCAGGGATGGGGGGTCCAAGGGTCGCTATGGCTACACCTTC.

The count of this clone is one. This chain's CDR3 is CSATGPTNTEAFF. Written as DNA, the CDR3 is TGCAGCGCGACCGGGCCGACGAACACTGAAGCTTTCTTT. J is TRBJ1-1 and V is TRBV29-1; D gene unclear. CDR3 length: 13 amino acids. V lost 7 bases, J lost 1 base, and 13 bases lay in between. The V gene's germline CDR1 is SQVTM and CDR2 ANQGSEA.

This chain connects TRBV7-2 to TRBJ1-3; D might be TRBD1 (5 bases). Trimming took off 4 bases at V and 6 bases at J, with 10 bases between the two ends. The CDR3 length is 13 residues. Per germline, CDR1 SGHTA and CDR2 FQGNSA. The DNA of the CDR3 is TGTGCCAGCAGCTCAGGGCCCGAAAACACCATATATTTT. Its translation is CASSSGPENTIYF. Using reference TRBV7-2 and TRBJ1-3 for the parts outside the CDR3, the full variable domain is GAGVSQSPSNKVTEKGKDVELRCDPISGHTALYWYRQSLGQGLEFLIYFQGNSAPDKSGLPSDRFSAERTGGSVSTLTIQRTQQEDSAVYLCASSSGPENTIYFGEGSWLTVV.

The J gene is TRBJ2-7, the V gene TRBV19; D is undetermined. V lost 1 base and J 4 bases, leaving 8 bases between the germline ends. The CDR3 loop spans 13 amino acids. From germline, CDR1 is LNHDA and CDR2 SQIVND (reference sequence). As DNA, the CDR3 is TGTGCCAGTAGTATAGCCGCGACGTACGAGCAGTACTTC. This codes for CASSIAATYEQYF.

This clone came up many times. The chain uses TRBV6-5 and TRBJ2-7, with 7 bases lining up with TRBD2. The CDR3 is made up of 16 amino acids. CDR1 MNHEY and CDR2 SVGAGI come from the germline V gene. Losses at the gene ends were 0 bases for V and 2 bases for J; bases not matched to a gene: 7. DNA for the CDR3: TGTGCCAGCAGTTACTCCTTCAGCGGGATAACCTACGAGCAGTACTTC. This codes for CASSYSFSGITYEQYF.

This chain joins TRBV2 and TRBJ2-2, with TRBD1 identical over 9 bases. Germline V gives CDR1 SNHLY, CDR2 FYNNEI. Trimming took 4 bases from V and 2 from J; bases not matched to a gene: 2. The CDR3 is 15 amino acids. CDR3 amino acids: CASSGTGVNTGELFF. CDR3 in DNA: TGTGCCAGCAGTGGGACAGGGGTAAACACCGGGGAGCTGTTTTTT.

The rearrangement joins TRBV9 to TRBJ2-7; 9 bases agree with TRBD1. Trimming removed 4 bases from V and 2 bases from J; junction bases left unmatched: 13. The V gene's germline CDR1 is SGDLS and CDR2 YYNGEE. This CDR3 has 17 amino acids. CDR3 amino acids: CASSPTVQGQGPYEQYF. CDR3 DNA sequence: TGTGCCAGCAGCCCTACGGTCCAGGGACAGGGCCCCTACGAGCAGTACTTC.

DNA for the CDR3: TGTGCCAGCAGCCGAATACACGACGAGCAGTACTTC. It yields the protein CASSRIHDEQYF. The genes are TRBV11-3 and TRBJ2-7; no firm D call. Germline CDR1 reads SGHNT; CDR2 reads YENEEA. CDR3 size: 12 residues. Trimming stripped 5 bases from V and 5 bases from J, with 10 bases between.

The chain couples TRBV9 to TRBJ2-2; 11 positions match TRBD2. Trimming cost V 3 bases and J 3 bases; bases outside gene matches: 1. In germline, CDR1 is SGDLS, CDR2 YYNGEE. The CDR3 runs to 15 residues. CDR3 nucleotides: TGTGCCAGCAGCGCGGGACTAGCGGACACCGGGGAGCTGTTTTTT. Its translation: CASSAGLADTGELFF.

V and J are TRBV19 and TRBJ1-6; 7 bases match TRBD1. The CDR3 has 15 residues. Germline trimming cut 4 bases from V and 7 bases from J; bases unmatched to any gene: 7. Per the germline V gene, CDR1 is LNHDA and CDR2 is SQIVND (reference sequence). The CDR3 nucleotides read TGTGCCAGTAGTACTAAACCGGGACAGAATTCACCCCTCCACTTT. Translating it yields CASSTKPGQNSPLHF.